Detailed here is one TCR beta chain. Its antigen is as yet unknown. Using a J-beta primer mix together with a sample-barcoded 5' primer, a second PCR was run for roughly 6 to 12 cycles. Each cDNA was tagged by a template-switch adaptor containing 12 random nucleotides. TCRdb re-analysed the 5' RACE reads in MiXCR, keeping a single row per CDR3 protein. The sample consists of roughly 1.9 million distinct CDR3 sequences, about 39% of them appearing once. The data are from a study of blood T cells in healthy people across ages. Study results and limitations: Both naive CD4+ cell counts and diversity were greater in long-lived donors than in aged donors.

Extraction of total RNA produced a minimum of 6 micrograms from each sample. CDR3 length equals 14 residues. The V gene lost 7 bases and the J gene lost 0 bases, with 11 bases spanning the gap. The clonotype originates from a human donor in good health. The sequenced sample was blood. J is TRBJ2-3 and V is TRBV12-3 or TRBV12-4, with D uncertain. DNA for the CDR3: TGTGCCAGCACTTCCCTCCAGAGCACAGATACGCAGTATTTT. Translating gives CASTSLQSTDTQYF.